One and the same sample provided the 25 T cell receptor beta chains below, sequenced in a study of control samples from healthy donors and cancer patients. Measured with immunoSEQ multiplex PCR; TCRdb has only the in-frame clones, and not every one. The profile shows 150,000 to 200,000 clones, approximately 90% of them singletons. The sequencing input was blood. All receptors derive from a man aged 25 to 45 in good health.

The chain couples TRBV5-4 to TRBJ2-4, with 16 nucleotides matching TRBD2. With 3 bases clipped from V and 8 bases from J, the junction kept 5 bases outside the gene matches. The CDR3 has 16 amino acids. Germline-derived CDR1 and CDR2 are SGHNT and YYREEE (reference sequence). CDR3 coding DNA: TGTGCCAGCAGCTCTGGGACTAGCGGGAGGGAGGACATTCAGTACTTC. This translates into CASSSGTSGREDIQYF.

The genes are TRBV5-1 and TRBJ2-7, with TRBD2 identical over 7 bases. The CDR3 runs 13 residues. Trimming at V came to 5 bases and at J to 2 bases, leaving 4 bases not matched to a gene. CDR1 and CDR2 (germline): SGHRS, YFSETQ. The CDR3 DNA reads TGCGCCAGCAGTTTTGGGACTACCTACGAGCAGTACTTC. Translation gives CASSFGTTYEQYF. Full variable domain (missing parts from reference TRBV5-1 and TRBJ2-7): KAGVTQTPRYLIKTRGQQVTLSCSPISGHRSVSWYQQTPGQGLQFLFEYFSETQRNKGNFPGRFSGRQFSNSRSEMNVSTLELGDSALYLCASSFGTTYEQYFGPGTRLTVT.

This chain links TRBV19 with TRBJ2-1; 10 bases fit TRBD2. This CDR3 has 16 residues. The J segment lost 6 bases and the V segment lost 4 bases, leaving 9 bases of the junction unmatched. Per the germline V gene, CDR1 is LNHDA and CDR2 is SQIVND (reference sequence). The CDR3 is CASSTGGVAGGNEQFF. Written as DNA, the CDR3 is TGTGCCAGTAGTACCGGAGGGGTAGCGGGGGGCAATGAGCAGTTCTTC.

The chain combines TRBV6-1 with TRBJ1-5; 7 nucleotides align to TRBD1. Trimming cost V 3 bases and J 0 bases; bases outside gene matches: 8. The CDR3 loop spans 17 amino acids. Germline CDR1 is MNHNS and CDR2 is SASEGT. Here the CDR3 DNA reads TGTGCCAGCAGTGAGAGGGTTGGGACAGATAGCAATCAGCCCCAGCATTTT. It translates to CASSERVGTDSNQPQHF.

This chain uses TRBV19 with TRBJ1-2; D is possibly TRBD1 (5 bases). The V gene's germline CDR1 is LNHDA and CDR2 SQIVND (reference sequence). This CDR3 has 14 residues. V dropped 7 bases and J dropped 12 bases, with 24 bases sitting between them. CDR3 sequence: CASKTPSAGRADTF. The CDR3 nucleotides are TGTGCCAGTAAAACCCCAAGCGCAGGGCGAGCGGACACCTTC.

The chain uses TRBV12-3 or TRBV12-4 and TRBJ2-3; D is ambiguous. The CDR3 sequence is 10 residues long. Trimming left V 3 bases short and J 14 bases short, with 9 bases between. The CDR3 sequence is CASSFSTLYF. The CDR3 bases are TGTGCCAGCAGTTTCTCGACCTTGTATTTT.

The rearrangement uses TRBV19 and TRBJ2-7; D not certain. Germline V gene sequence: CDR1 LNHDA, CDR2 SQIVND (reference sequence). The CDR3 has 13 residues. The V gene lost 1 base and the J gene lost 10 bases, with 14 bases spanning the gap. In DNA, the CDR3 is TGTGCCAGTAGTATAGTCGTAGGACGGGTTCAGTACTTC. Translating gives CASSIVVGRVQYF.

This sequence joins TRBV7-2 and TRBJ2-7, with 8 positions matching TRBD2. Germline CDR1 and CDR2: SGHTA and FQGNSA. Trimming removed 6 bases from V and 2 bases from J; junction bases left unmatched: 6. The CDR3 has 14 amino acids. This CDR3 is CASSSAGVTYEQYF. The CDR3 DNA reads as TGTGCCAGCAGTTCAGCGGGAGTTACCTACGAGCAGTACTTC.

This chain connects TRBV6-1 to TRBJ1-1, with D unresolved. The ends were cut back, 2 bases at V and 5 bases at J, with 15 bases in the middle. CDR1 MNHNS and CDR2 SASEGT come from the germline V gene. This CDR3 has 15 amino acids. CDR3 residues: CASSESVGVGTEAFF. CDR3 sequence (DNA): TGTGCCAGCAGTGAATCAGTCGGGGTTGGGACTGAAGCTTTCTTT.

The chain links TRBV27 to TRBJ1-5, with no clear D. Germline CDR1 is MNHEY and CDR2 is SMNVEV (reference sequence). V shed 2 bases and J shed 0 bases, with 5 bases lying between them. The CDR3 runs 14 residues. CDR3 nucleotides: TGTGCCAGCAGTTTACATTATAGCAATCAGCCCCAGCATTTT. Encoded protein: CASSLHYSNQPQHF.

This clone has just one count. The chain combines TRBV5-4 with TRBJ1-2; D is ambiguous. V was clipped by 0 bases and J by 7 bases, with 10 bases between them. The CDR3 length is 13 residues. Looked up from germline, CDR1 is SGHNT and CDR2 is YYREEE (reference sequence). DNA for the CDR3: TGTGCCAGCAGCTTGGCTGGGAGGAGTGGCTACACCTTC. Protein sequence: CASSLAGRSGYTF.

CDR3 loop: CASSTGPILPYEQYF. As DNA, the CDR3 is TGTGCCAGCTCAACCGGGCCGATCCTACCCTACGAGCAGTACTTC. V usage is TRBV18 and J usage is TRBJ2-7; D is unresolved. Germline V CDR1 and CDR2: KGHSH, LQKENI. With 5 bases removed from V and 2 bases from J, the gap between germline ends came to 16 bases. This CDR3 spans 15 amino acids.

This chain links TRBV5-6 with TRBJ1-1; D unclear. CDR3 length equals 14 residues. The V end was cut by 1 base, the J end by 3 bases, with 10 bases between. CDR1 is SGHDT and CDR2 is YYEEEE in the germline V gene. CDR3 region: CASSLKGWDTEAFF. As DNA, the CDR3 is TGTGCCAGCAGCTTGAAGGGATGGGACACTGAAGCTTTCTTT.

The gene calls are TRBV6-5 and TRBJ2-3; 10 nucleotides match TRBD2. The CDR3 is 14 residues long. Germline V gives CDR1 MNHEY, CDR2 SVGAGI. The V and J ends lost 10 bases and 2 bases, in that order; junction bases with no gene match: 6. CDR3 bases: TGTGCCACTTCCGGACTAGCGGCCACAGATACGCAGTATTTT. It codes for CATSGLAATDTQYF.

The rearrangement links TRBV9 to TRBJ1-6; 7 bases line up with TRBD1. Unmatched junction bases numbered 2, after V lost 3 bases and J lost 5 bases. Per the germline V gene, CDR1 is SGDLS and CDR2 is YYNGEE. The CDR3 totals 14 residues. CDR3 in amino acids: CASSAGQNNSPLHF. CDR3 DNA sequence: TGTGCCAGCAGCGCGGGACAGAATAATTCACCCCTCCACTTT.

The J gene is TRBJ2-1, the V gene TRBV4-1; D perhaps matches TRBD2 (6 bases). The CDR3 covers 15 residues. Looked up from germline, CDR1 is MGHRA and CDR2 is YSYEKL. V lost 0 bases and J 6 bases, leaving 12 bases between the germline ends. The CDR3 spells CASSQEWRGGNEQFF. CDR3 nucleotide sequence: TGCGCCAGCAGCCAAGAATGGCGGGGTGGCAATGAGCAGTTCTTC.

This clone appeared once. V gene TRBV19 combines with J gene TRBJ1-2; perhaps TRBD1 as D (5 bases). Germline loops: CDR1 LNHDA, CDR2 SQIVND (reference sequence). The CDR3 loop spans 13 amino acids. The V gene lost 7 bases and the J gene lost 7 bases, with 16 bases spanning the gap. The CDR3 DNA reads TGTGCCAGTAACCCGGGTAGGGGAGGTGGCTACACCTTC. Encoded protein: CASNPGRGGGYTF.

The chain joins TRBV6-5 to TRBJ2-5, with 7 positions matching TRBD1. The CDR3 has 14 residues. CDR1 and CDR2 from the germline V gene are MNHEY and SVGAGI. J was trimmed by 2 bases and V by 5 bases; bases with no gene match: 5. The DNA of the CDR3 is TGTGCCAGCAGTCGGCCGGACAGGCAAGAGACCCAGTACTTC. Translated: CASSRPDRQETQYF.

The rearrangement uses TRBV7-9 and TRBJ2-3, with 13 bases lining up with TRBD2. Germline trimming cut 5 bases from V and 1 base from J; bases unmatched to any gene: 3. Looked up from germline, CDR1 is SEHNR and CDR2 is FQNEAQ (reference sequence). The CDR3 is made up of 16 amino acids. The CDR3, as DNA: TGTGCCAGCAGCAACGGACTAGCGGGGGGCACAGATACGCAGTATTTT. Its protein is CASSNGLAGGTDTQYF. Combining the CDR3 with reference TRBV7-9 and TRBJ2-3 gives the whole variable domain DTGVSQNPRHKITKRGQNVTFRCDPISEHNRLYWYRQTLGQGPEFLTYFQNEAQLEKSRLLSDRFSAERPKGSFSTLEIQRTEQGDSAMYLCASSNGLAGGTDTQYFGPGTRLTVL.

V usage is TRBV5-1 and J usage is TRBJ1-1; D gene uncertain. CDR1 and CDR2 from the germline V gene are SGHRS and YFSETQ. The V and J ends lost 0 bases and 3 bases respectively, with 9 bases between them. The CDR3 covers 14 residues. This CDR3 is CASSLGWTHTEAFF. The CDR3 coding sequence is TGCGCCAGCAGCTTGGGATGGACCCACACTGAAGCTTTCTTT.

The V gene is TRBV11-2, the J gene TRBJ1-1; 7 bases are shared with TRBD1. The CDR3 spans 19 residues. The V gene's germline CDR1 is SGHAT and CDR2 FQNNGV. With 4 bases clipped from V and 10 bases from J, the junction kept 27 bases outside the gene matches. CDR3 sequence reads: CASSYDREHFPPAALTAFF. As DNA, the CDR3 is TGTGCCAGCAGCTACGACAGGGAACATTTCCCGCCCGCTGCTTTGACAGCTTTCTTT.

V and J are TRBV11-2 and TRBJ2-1; maybe TRBD1 (7 bases). CDR1 SGHAT and CDR2 FQNNGV come from the germline V gene. The CDR3 is 17 residues long. V was trimmed by 5 bases and J by 0 bases, leaving 17 bases between them. CDR3: CASSKQGGQGSYNEQFF. The CDR3 DNA reads as TGTGCCAGCAGCAAGCAGGGGGGCCAGGGCTCCTACAATGAGCAGTTCTTC.

CDR3 amino acids: CASSKEGGQEAGETQYF. The CDR3, as DNA: TGTGCCAGCAGCAAAGAAGGGGGACAGGAGGCGGGGGAGACCCAGTACTTC. The chain has TRBV21-1 and TRBJ2-5; TRBD1 is the table's D call and was not checked against the DNA. TRBV21-1 is a pseudogene. This CDR3 comprises 17 residues.

This clone has a handful of counts. This chain links TRBV19 with TRBJ1-5, with D perhaps matching TRBD1 (5 bases). The germline CDR1 and CDR2 sequences are LNHDA and SQIVND (reference sequence). Trimming stripped 1 base from V and 2 bases from J, with 9 bases between. There are 15 residues in the CDR3. CDR3 residues: CASSIGSGRNQPQHF. The CDR3 nucleotides are TGTGCCAGTAGTATAGGATCGGGACGCAATCAGCCCCAGCATTTT.

This clone was observed a single time. V is TRBV15 and J is TRBJ2-2; 11 nucleotides line up with TRBD1. The germline V gene encodes CDR1 LNHNV and CDR2 YYDKDF (reference sequence). The CDR3 spans 15 residues. V dropped 6 bases and J dropped 6; count of bases not matched to a gene: 6. The CDR3, as DNA: TGTGCCACCAGTAAGGGACAGGGGGGATCCGGGGAGCTGTTTTTT. This encodes CATSKGQGGSGELFF.